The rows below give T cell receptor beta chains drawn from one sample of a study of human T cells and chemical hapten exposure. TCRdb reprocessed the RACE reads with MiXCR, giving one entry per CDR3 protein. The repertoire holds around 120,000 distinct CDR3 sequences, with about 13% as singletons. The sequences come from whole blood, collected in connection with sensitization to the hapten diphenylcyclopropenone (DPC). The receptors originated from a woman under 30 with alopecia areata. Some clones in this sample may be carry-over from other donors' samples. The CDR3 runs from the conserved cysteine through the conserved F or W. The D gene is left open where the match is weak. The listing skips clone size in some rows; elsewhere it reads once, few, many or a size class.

CDR3nt: TGCGCCAGCAGAGGTTTCGGGGGGGCAAGGAGGCAAGAGACCCAGTACTTC
CDR3aa: CASRGFGGARRQETQYF
d_gene: TRBD2
v_gene: TRBV10-2
abundance: few
len: 17
j_gene: TRBJ2-5

CDR3nt: TGTGCCAGCAGTCTAGACAGCCATAATTCACCCCTCCACTTT
CDR3aa: CASSLDSHNSPLHF
d_gene: .
v_gene: TRBV12-3/TRBV12-4
abundance: many
len: 14
j_gene: TRBJ1-6

CDR3nt: TGCAGTGCTAGAGATCCCTTTGCGGGGGAACAAGAGACCCAGTACTTC
CDR3aa: CSARDPFAGEQETQYF
d_gene: TRBD2
v_gene: TRBV20-1
abundance: few
len: 16
j_gene: TRBJ2-5

CDR3nt: TGCAGCGCTAGCACAGATACGCAGTATTTT
CDR3aa: CSASTDTQYF
d_gene: .
v_gene: TRBV20-1
abundance: many
len: 10
j_gene: TRBJ2-3

CDR3nt: TGTGCCAGCAGCCAAATCCCCCTCTCTGGAAACACCATATATTTT
CDR3aa: CASSQIPLSGNTIYF
d_gene: .
v_gene: TRBV3-1
abundance: many
len: 15
j_gene: TRBJ1-3

CDR3nt: TGTGCCAGCAGCTTATCATTGGACAGCACAGATACGCAGTATTTT
CDR3aa: CASSLSLDSTDTQYF
d_gene: .
v_gene: TRBV7-6
abundance: few
len: 15
j_gene: TRBJ2-3

CDR3nt: TGTGCCAGCAGCTTTGGTCTAGCGGGGGTCTCCTCCTACAATGAGCAGTTCTTC
CDR3aa: CASSFGLAGVSSYNEQFF
d_gene: TRBD2
v_gene: TRBV7-9
abundance: many
len: 18
j_gene: TRBJ2-1

CDR3nt: TGTGCCAGCAGCCCTTCCAGCAGGGGTGATACGCAGTATTTT
CDR3aa: CASSPSSRGDTQYF
d_gene: .
v_gene: TRBV28
abundance: .
len: 14
j_gene: TRBJ2-3

CDR3nt: TGTGCCAGCAGTCCCTTCGGGGCGAACACTGAAGCTTTCTTT
CDR3aa: CASSPFGANTEAFF
d_gene: .
v_gene: TRBV6-2/TRBV6-3
abundance: many
len: 14
j_gene: TRBJ1-1

CDR3nt: TGTGCCAGCTCACCACGAGGGGGGGCTGTGTCCCGTAATGAGCAGTTCTTC
CDR3aa: CASSPRGGAVSRNEQFF
d_gene: .
v_gene: TRBV18
abundance: few
len: 17
j_gene: TRBJ2-1

CDR3nt: TGTGCCACCAGCAGAGAAGGGATCGGGTCAGAGACCCAGTACTTC
CDR3aa: CATSREGIGSETQYF
d_gene: .
v_gene: TRBV15
abundance: .
len: 15
j_gene: TRBJ2-5

CDR3nt: TGTGCCAGCAGTGAGTTCAAGGGGACCGGGGAGCTGTTTTTT
CDR3aa: CASSEFKGTGELFF
d_gene: .
v_gene: TRBV2
abundance: .
len: 14
j_gene: TRBJ2-2

CDR3nt: TGTGCCAGCCGCCGGACAGGGGGGAACTATGGCTACACCTTC
CDR3aa: CASRRTGGNYGYTF
d_gene: TRBD1
v_gene: TRBV19
abundance: few
len: 14
j_gene: TRBJ1-2

CDR3nt: TGTGCCAGCAGCATCACCGGGGAGCTGTTTTTT
CDR3aa: CASSITGELFF
d_gene: .
v_gene: TRBV7-6
abundance: many
len: 11
j_gene: TRBJ2-2

CDR3nt: TGTGCCAGCAGTGGCCCCCCCACAGATACGCAGTATTTT
CDR3aa: CASSGPPTDTQYF
d_gene: .
v_gene: TRBV12-3/TRBV12-4
abundance: many
len: 13
j_gene: TRBJ2-3

CDR3nt: TGTGCCAGCAGCTTAGTCAGGGACATTCAGTACTTC
CDR3aa: CASSLVRDIQYF
d_gene: .
v_gene: TRBV7-2
abundance: .
len: 12
j_gene: TRBJ2-4

CDR3nt: TGTGCCAGCAGTTACACGGGACAGCGCTCCTACGAGCAGTACTTC
CDR3aa: CASSYTGQRSYEQYF
d_gene: TRBD1
v_gene: TRBV6-5
abundance: few
len: 15
j_gene: TRBJ2-7

CDR3nt: TGTGCCAGCAGTCGCGGGGGCGAGGACACTGAAGCTTTCTTT
CDR3aa: CASSRGGEDTEAFF
d_gene: .
v_gene: TRBV14
abundance: .
len: 14
j_gene: TRBJ1-1

CDR3nt: TGTGCCAGCAGCTTAGATTTCCGAGAGACCCAGTACTTC
CDR3aa: CASSLDFRETQYF
d_gene: .
v_gene: TRBV7-9
abundance: .
len: 13
j_gene: TRBJ2-5

CDR3nt: TGTGCCAGCGAGCAGGGACGGCTCCTCAATGAAAAACTGTTTTTT
CDR3aa: CASEQGRLLNEKLFF
d_gene: .
v_gene: TRBV11-2
abundance: .
len: 15
j_gene: TRBJ1-4

CDR3nt: TGTGCCAGCAGTTCGGACAGGGGTTTCCTCGTAACAGATACGCAGTATTTT
CDR3aa: CASSSDRGFLVTDTQYF
d_gene: TRBD1
v_gene: TRBV12-3/TRBV12-4
abundance: .
len: 17
j_gene: TRBJ2-3

CDR3nt: TGTGCCAGCAGCTTAGCATTGGGTTTTAAAGAGACCCAGTACTTC
CDR3aa: CASSLALGFKETQYF
d_gene: .
v_gene: TRBV7-2
abundance: few
len: 15
j_gene: TRBJ2-5

CDR3nt: TGCGCCAGCAGCCATCCCCCTAGAGGTGGTGAGCAGTTCTTC
CDR3aa: CASSHPPRGGEQFF
d_gene: .
v_gene: TRBV4-1
abundance: .
len: 14
j_gene: TRBJ2-1

CDR3nt: TGTGCCAGCAGCCAAGACAGACCGAATGAAAAACTGTTTTTT
CDR3aa: CASSQDRPNEKLFF
d_gene: .
v_gene: TRBV7-9
abundance: many
len: 14
j_gene: TRBJ1-4

CDR3nt: TGTGCCACCAGCAGAGGACTCCCCGACAGGGCCACTGAAGCTTTCTTT
CDR3aa: CATSRGLPDRATEAFF
d_gene: TRBD1
v_gene: TRBV15
abundance: few
len: 16
j_gene: TRBJ1-1

CDR3nt: TGTGCCAGCTCACCAGGACAGGGGAGGGACTATGGCTACACCTTC
CDR3aa: CASSPGQGRDYGYTF
d_gene: TRBD1
v_gene: TRBV18
abundance: .
len: 15
j_gene: TRBJ1-2

CDR3nt: TGCAGTGCTAGTCAATTCAATGAGCAGTTCTTC
CDR3aa: CSASQFNEQFF
d_gene: .
v_gene: TRBV20-1
abundance: few
len: 11
j_gene: TRBJ2-1

CDR3nt: TGTGCCAGTAGTAATCGGGGGGGCCTGGAGAAGCAGTTCTTC
CDR3aa: CASSNRGGLEKQFF
d_gene: TRBD2
v_gene: TRBV19
abundance: .
len: 14
j_gene: TRBJ2-1

CDR3nt: TGTGCCAGCAGCTTAAACAGCTCACCGGGAAACACCATATATTTT
CDR3aa: CASSLNSSPGNTIYF
d_gene: .
v_gene: TRBV7-2
abundance: many
len: 15
j_gene: TRBJ1-3

CDR3nt: TGTGCCATCACCGGGACTAGCTTCTACAATGAGCAGTTCTTC
CDR3aa: CAITGTSFYNEQFF
d_gene: TRBD2
v_gene: TRBV6-2/TRBV6-3
abundance: few
len: 14
j_gene: TRBJ2-1

CDR3nt: TGCAGTGCTAGAGACACAAGCGGGGAAACTAGCACAGATACGCAGTATTTT
CDR3aa: CSARDTSGETSTDTQYF
d_gene: TRBD2
v_gene: TRBV20-1
abundance: .
len: 17
j_gene: TRBJ2-3

CDR3nt: TGTGCCAGCAGCTTAGTGCCCGGGACACCCAACTATGGCTACACCTTC
CDR3aa: CASSLVPGTPNYGYTF
d_gene: .
v_gene: TRBV11-2
abundance: few
len: 16
j_gene: TRBJ1-2

CDR3nt: TGTGCCAGCAGCCGCGGGACTAGCGGGGTTACGCAGTATTTT
CDR3aa: CASSRGTSGVTQYF
d_gene: TRBD2
v_gene: TRBV3-1
abundance: .
len: 14
j_gene: TRBJ2-3

CDR3nt: TGTGCCAGCAGTTACCGCGGCCCTGGGGAAAGAGGGACTGAAGCTTTCTTT
CDR3aa: CASSYRGPGERGTEAFF
d_gene: .
v_gene: TRBV6-5
abundance: .
len: 17
j_gene: TRBJ1-1

CDR3nt: TGTGCCAGCTCACCGTCTTCAAATCATGCTGGCTACACCTTC
CDR3aa: CASSPSSNHAGYTF
d_gene: .
v_gene: TRBV18
abundance: many
len: 14
j_gene: TRBJ1-2

CDR3nt: TGTGCCAGCAGTACAGGGGTAGGAGGTAGCAATCAGCCCCAGCATTTT
CDR3aa: CASSTGVGGSNQPQHF
d_gene: TRBD1
v_gene: TRBV6-6
abundance: many
len: 16
j_gene: TRBJ1-5

CDR3nt: TGCAGTGCTCCGAACCGGGACCAGGGGACAGATACGCAGTATTTT
CDR3aa: CSAPNRDQGTDTQYF
d_gene: .
v_gene: TRBV20-1
abundance: few
len: 15
j_gene: TRBJ2-3

CDR3nt: TGCAGTGCTGCCAGACTAGCGGGGGGCAATGAGCAGTTCTTC
CDR3aa: CSAARLAGGNEQFF
d_gene: TRBD2
v_gene: TRBV20-1
abundance: few
len: 14
j_gene: TRBJ2-1

CDR3nt: TGTGCCAGCAGTGACCCTAGCGGGAAAAACATTCAGTACTTC
CDR3aa: CASSDPSGKNIQYF
d_gene: TRBD2
v_gene: TRBV25-1
abundance: .
len: 14
j_gene: TRBJ2-4

CDR3nt: TGCAGTGCTAGAATTCCGGCCAGGGTGAATAGTGAAGCTTTCTTT
CDR3aa: CSARIPARVNSEAFF
d_gene: .
v_gene: TRBV20-1
abundance: medium-sized
len: 15
j_gene: TRBJ1-1

CDR3nt: TGTGCCAGCAGCAAAAACCCTGACAGGGCTGAAGCTTTCTTT
CDR3aa: CASSKNPDRAEAFF
d_gene: TRBD1
v_gene: TRBV11-2
abundance: few
len: 14
j_gene: TRBJ1-1

CDR3nt: TGTGCCATTAGGTCAGGTTCCCACTCTGGAAACACCATATATTTT
CDR3aa: CAIRSGSHSGNTIYF
d_gene: .
v_gene: TRBV28
abundance: .
len: 15
j_gene: TRBJ1-3

CDR3nt: TGTGCCAGCTCCATCCGGGGACAGGCCTCGATCTTC
CDR3aa: CASSIRGQASIF
d_gene: TRBD1
v_gene: TRBV18
abundance: few
len: 12
j_gene: TRBJ2-1

CDR3nt: TGTGCCAGCAGCCCCAACCGCAGGGTCAACACCGGGGAGCTGTTTTTT
CDR3aa: CASSPNRRVNTGELFF
d_gene: .
v_gene: TRBV7-2
abundance: .
len: 16
j_gene: TRBJ2-2

CDR3nt: TGTGCCAGCAGCTCAACAGCGGCCGGCACTGAAGCTTTCTTT
CDR3aa: CASSSTAAGTEAFF
d_gene: .
v_gene: TRBV7-2
abundance: .
len: 14
j_gene: TRBJ1-1

CDR3nt: TGTGCCAGCAGCGTAGTCGGGGGTGGCGAGCAGTACTTC
CDR3aa: CASSVVGGGEQYF
d_gene: .
v_gene: TRBV9
abundance: .
len: 13
j_gene: TRBJ2-7

CDR3nt: TGTGCCTGGAGTGTACGCCGGGGCCCTAATGAAAAACTGTTTTTT
CDR3aa: CAWSVRRGPNEKLFF
d_gene: .
v_gene: TRBV30
abundance: many
len: 15
j_gene: TRBJ1-4

CDR3nt: TGTGCCAGCAGTTTAGAGGGCAGGGGGAAAGAAAAACTGTTTTTT
CDR3aa: CASSLEGRGKEKLFF
d_gene: TRBD1
v_gene: TRBV12-3/TRBV12-4
abundance: .
len: 15
j_gene: TRBJ1-4

CDR3nt: TGTGCCAGCAGCCTGGTCGGGGGGGTAAAACACAATGAGCAGTTCTTC
CDR3aa: CASSLVGGVKHNEQFF
d_gene: TRBD2
v_gene: TRBV9
abundance: .
len: 16
j_gene: TRBJ2-1

CDR3nt: TGTGCCAGCAGCTTACAGGGACCGTCACTTCGTTTGTATTTT
CDR3aa: CASSLQGPSLRLYF
d_gene: .
v_gene: TRBV7-2
abundance: .
len: 14
j_gene: TRBJ2-3

CDR3nt: TGTGCTAGTGGTTTGTGGCTTGGGGACAGCCTTTCACCCCTCCACTTT
CDR3aa: CASGLWLGDSLSPLHF
d_gene: TRBD1
v_gene: TRBV12-5
abundance: .
len: 16
j_gene: TRBJ1-6

CDR3nt: TGTGCCAGCACCCTAGTGGTTACCCGGGCCTTAAGGGTGTATAATTCACCCCTCCACTTT
CDR3aa: CASTLVVTRALRVYNSPLHF
d_gene: .
v_gene: TRBV7-2
abundance: few
len: 20
j_gene: TRBJ1-6

CDR3nt: TGCAGTGCTGTGGACAGGAGGTTCGACAATCAGCCCCAGCATTTT
CDR3aa: CSAVDRRFDNQPQHF
d_gene: TRBD1
v_gene: TRBV20-1
abundance: many
len: 15
j_gene: TRBJ1-5

CDR3nt: TGCAGCGTCGACGGCGGCCAACTGAACACTGAAGCTTTCTTT
CDR3aa: CSVDGGQLNTEAFF
d_gene: .
v_gene: TRBV29-1
abundance: many
len: 14
j_gene: TRBJ1-1

CDR3nt: TGCGCCAGCAGCCTGGCTACCGGGACAGAGCGAAACACCATATATTTT
CDR3aa: CASSLATGTERNTIYF
d_gene: TRBD1
v_gene: TRBV4-3
abundance: .
len: 16
j_gene: TRBJ1-3

CDR3nt: TGTGCCAGCAGTAAAGGGGTAAGCAATCAGCCCCAGCATTTT
CDR3aa: CASSKGVSNQPQHF
d_gene: .
v_gene: TRBV6-2/TRBV6-3
abundance: .
len: 14
j_gene: TRBJ1-5

CDR3nt: TGTGCCAGCAGCCAAGTGGGCGAGGGGGGACACCGACAATTT
CDR3aa: CASSQVGEGGHRQF
d_gene: .
v_gene: TRBV4-2
abundance: few
len: 14
j_gene: TRBJ2-3

CDR3nt: TGTGCCAGCAGCTTGAGGGCACAGATCCCTTCAACTAATGAAAAACTGTTTTTT
CDR3aa: CASSLRAQIPSTNEKLFF
d_gene: .
v_gene: TRBV7-8
abundance: many
len: 18
j_gene: TRBJ1-4

CDR3nt: TGTGCCAGCAGCTTCGGCCTTGGTGGCTATGGCTACACCTTC
CDR3aa: CASSFGLGGYGYTF
d_gene: .
v_gene: TRBV7-2
abundance: few
len: 14
j_gene: TRBJ1-2

CDR3nt: TGTGCCAGCAGCTCCAGGAGCGACTATAAGACAGATTTCTATGGCTACACCTTC
CDR3aa: CASSSRSDYKTDFYGYTF
d_gene: .
v_gene: TRBV7-9
abundance: few
len: 18
j_gene: TRBJ1-2